Listed below are T cell receptor beta chains from one sample, sequenced in a study of cytomegalovirus exposure and HLA in healthy donors. The protocol was immunoSEQ multiplex PCR, while the TCRdb copy is restricted to in-frame clones and leaves out a portion. The profile shows 150,000 to 200,000 clones, 81% of them singletons. The sample comprised PBMCs. The receptors shown here come from a man aged 35 to 55 in good health and CMV-seropositive. CDR3s include the opening cysteine and the closing phenylalanine or tryptophan. D genes are given only for firm matches. Clone size is given for some rows only: seen once, a few or many times, or a class if the clone is expanded.

clone size: NA
J gene: TRBJ2-5
D gene: TRBD2
V gene: TRBV6-5
CDR3 length: 13
CDR3 DNA: TGTGCCAGCTCTACCGTTTATGGGAGGGCCCAGTACTTC
CDR3 protein: CASSTVYGRAQYF

clone size: few
J gene: TRBJ1-1
D gene: NA
V gene: TRBV19
CDR3 length: 15
CDR3 DNA: TGTGCCAGTACGCTGGGGGCCCCATTTCACACTGAAGCTTTCTTT
CDR3 protein: CASTLGAPFHTEAFF

clone size: NA
J gene: TRBJ2-3
D gene: NA
V gene: TRBV29-1
CDR3 length: 12
CDR3 DNA: TGCACCACCGGTTCGGGCACAGATACGCAGTATTTT
CDR3 protein: CTTGSGTDTQYF

clone size: NA
J gene: TRBJ1-1
D gene: TRBD1
V gene: TRBV2
CDR3 length: 13
CDR3 DNA: TGTGCCACCTCGACAGGGAAGAACACTGAAGCTTTCTTT
CDR3 protein: CATSTGKNTEAFF

clone size: NA
J gene: TRBJ2-6
D gene: NA
V gene: TRBV27
CDR3 length: 15
CDR3 DNA: TGTGCCAGCAGTTTATTGAGCTCTGGGGCCAACGTCCTGACTTTC
CDR3 protein: CASSLLSSGANVLTF

clone size: NA
J gene: TRBJ2-7
D gene: NA
V gene: TRBV6-1
CDR3 length: 15
CDR3 DNA: TGTGCCAGCAGTAAAGGTGGGCAGAGTTCCTACGAGCAGTACTTC
CDR3 protein: CASSKGGQSSYEQYF

clone size: NA
J gene: TRBJ1-5
D gene: NA
V gene: TRBV19
CDR3 length: 17
CDR3 DNA: TGTGCCAGTAGTATGGAACAAGTGGGGCCACTCAATCAGCCCCAGCATTTT
CDR3 protein: CASSMEQVGPLNQPQHF

clone size: NA
J gene: TRBJ2-7
D gene: NA
V gene: TRBV18
CDR3 length: 13
CDR3 DNA: TGTGCCAGCTCACCAAGGGGGTCCGACGAGCAGTACTTC
CDR3 protein: CASSPRGSDEQYF

clone size: NA
J gene: TRBJ2-3
D gene: TRBD2
V gene: TRBV7-2
CDR3 length: 16
CDR3 DNA: TGTGCCAGCAGCTTAAGGAGCGGGAGGAGCACAGATACGCAGTATTTT
CDR3 protein: CASSLRSGRSTDTQYF

clone size: NA
J gene: TRBJ2-1
D gene: TRBD1
V gene: TRBV27
CDR3 length: 15
CDR3 DNA: TGTGCCAGCAGTTCGACAGGGGGGGAGTACAATGAGCAGTTCTTC
CDR3 protein: CASSSTGGEYNEQFF

clone size: NA
J gene: TRBJ2-5
D gene: NA
V gene: TRBV18
CDR3 length: 18
CDR3 DNA: TGTGCCAGCTCACCTCGGAATGTCCGGGACACTTCCTCGGAGACCCAGTACTTC
CDR3 protein: CASSPRNVRDTSSETQYF

clone size: NA
J gene: TRBJ2-7
D gene: NA
V gene: TRBV5-1
CDR3 length: 12
CDR3 DNA: TGCGCCAGCAGCTTACAGGGTTACGAGCAGTACTTC
CDR3 protein: CASSLQGYEQYF

clone size: NA
J gene: TRBJ2-1
D gene: TRBD2
V gene: TRBV25-1
CDR3 length: 15
CDR3 DNA: TGTGCCAGCAGTGAATTCAGCGGGAGGGACAATGAGCAGTTCTTC
CDR3 protein: CASSEFSGRDNEQFF

clone size: NA
J gene: TRBJ1-1
D gene: NA
V gene: TRBV29-1
CDR3 length: 15
CDR3 DNA: TGCAGCGTTGAGGACCGGAACAGGGAGAACACTGAAGCTTTCTTT
CDR3 protein: CSVEDRNRENTEAFF

clone size: few
J gene: TRBJ2-7
D gene: NA
V gene: TRBV25-1
CDR3 length: 14
CDR3 DNA: TGTGCCAGCAGTCCGCTAGGAGAAACCTACGAGCAGTACTTC
CDR3 protein: CASSPLGETYEQYF

clone size: NA
J gene: TRBJ2-7
D gene: TRBD2
V gene: TRBV7-9
CDR3 length: 16
CDR3 DNA: TGTTCCAGCAGCCCCAGGACTAGCGGGAGTCCCTACGAGCAGTACTTC
CDR3 protein: CSSSPRTSGSPYEQYF

clone size: NA
J gene: TRBJ1-1
D gene: TRBD1
V gene: TRBV7-9
CDR3 length: 17
CDR3 DNA: TGTGCCAGCAGCGTCCAGGTCGGGACAGGGGTGAACACTGAAGCTTTCTTT
CDR3 protein: CASSVQVGTGVNTEAFF

clone size: NA
J gene: TRBJ1-2
D gene: TRBD1
V gene: TRBV4-1
CDR3 length: 17
CDR3 DNA: TGCGCCAGCAGCCACCCCCGGGCAGGGGGTGTCGACTATGGCTACACCTTC
CDR3 protein: CASSHPRAGGVDYGYTF

clone size: once
J gene: TRBJ1-1
D gene: TRBD1
V gene: TRBV5-4
CDR3 length: 16
CDR3 DNA: TGTGCCAGCAGCATACGACCGGGACAGGGGAACACTGAAGCTTTCTTT
CDR3 protein: CASSIRPGQGNTEAFF

clone size: NA
J gene: TRBJ2-1
D gene: NA
V gene: TRBV5-1
CDR3 length: 15
CDR3 DNA: TGCGCCAGCAGCTTGGAAGCAGGGACCTACAATGAGCAGTTCTTC
CDR3 protein: CASSLEAGTYNEQFF

clone size: once
J gene: TRBJ2-7
D gene: NA
V gene: TRBV9
CDR3 length: 15
CDR3 DNA: TGTGCCAGCAGCGTAGGACTAGTGGAACCCTACGAGCAGTACTTC
CDR3 protein: CASSVGLVEPYEQYF

clone size: NA
J gene: TRBJ2-1
D gene: NA
V gene: TRBV28
CDR3 length: 16
CDR3 DNA: TGTGCCAGCAGTCCCCAAGCGGGCTCACGTTACAATGAGCAGTTCTTC
CDR3 protein: CASSPQAGSRYNEQFF

clone size: NA
J gene: TRBJ2-7
D gene: TRBD1
V gene: TRBV10-3
CDR3 length: 13
CDR3 DNA: TGTGCCATCAGGGACGACAGGGACTACGAGCAGTACTTC
CDR3 protein: CAIRDDRDYEQYF

clone size: few
J gene: TRBJ2-2
D gene: NA
V gene: TRBV6-1
CDR3 length: 12
CDR3 DNA: TGTGCCAGCAGTCCGGGAGTCGGGGAGCTGTTTTTT
CDR3 protein: CASSPGVGELFF

clone size: NA
J gene: TRBJ2-7
D gene: NA
V gene: TRBV5-4
CDR3 length: 13
CDR3 DNA: TGTGCCAGCAGCCCTACAGGAGCCTACGAGCAGTACTTC
CDR3 protein: CASSPTGAYEQYF

clone size: NA
J gene: TRBJ1-5
D gene: NA
V gene: TRBV5-1
CDR3 length: 12
CDR3 DNA: TGTGCCAGCAGCTCAGACACTCAGCCCCAGCATTTT
CDR3 protein: CASSSDTQPQHF

clone size: NA
J gene: TRBJ2-2
D gene: NA
V gene: TRBV29-1
CDR3 length: 12
CDR3 DNA: TGCAGCGTTAGGCTAGCCACCGGGGAGCTGTTTTTT
CDR3 protein: CSVRLATGELFF

clone size: once
J gene: TRBJ1-4
D gene: NA
V gene: TRBV5-1
CDR3 length: 15
CDR3 DNA: TGCGCCAGCAGCTTGGGGGGCACACCTAATGAAAAACTGTTTTTT
CDR3 protein: CASSLGGTPNEKLFF

clone size: NA
J gene: TRBJ2-1
D gene: NA
V gene: TRBV5-6
CDR3 length: 13
CDR3 DNA: TGTGCCAGCAGCAGAGAGACCTACAATGAGCAGTTCTTC
CDR3 protein: CASSRETYNEQFF

clone size: NA
J gene: TRBJ2-1
D gene: TRBD2
V gene: TRBV11-1
CDR3 length: 16
CDR3 DNA: TGTGCCAGCAGCTTAGGGAGACTAGCGGGAGTGGGTGAGCAGTTCTTC
CDR3 protein: CASSLGRLAGVGEQFF

clone size: NA
J gene: TRBJ2-7
D gene: NA
V gene: TRBV25-1
CDR3 length: 14
CDR3 DNA: TGTGCCAGCAGTGAGAACCGGGACATCTACGAGCAGTACTTC
CDR3 protein: CASSENRDIYEQYF

clone size: NA
J gene: TRBJ1-5
D gene: TRBD1
V gene: TRBV28
CDR3 length: 16
CDR3 DNA: TGTGCCAGCAGGAAGGCAGGGACAGCGATAAATCAGCCCCAGCATTTT
CDR3 protein: CASRKAGTAINQPQHF

clone size: NA
J gene: TRBJ2-7
D gene: TRBD2
V gene: TRBV6-5
CDR3 length: 15
CDR3 DNA: TGTGCCAGCAGTTATTATCGGCGGGAGGCGGGGGAGCAGTACTTC
CDR3 protein: CASSYYRREAGEQYF

clone size: NA
J gene: TRBJ2-1
D gene: NA
V gene: TRBV5-6
CDR3 length: 16
CDR3 DNA: TGTGCCAGCAGCTTGCAGGCCATGTTCTCCTACAATGAGCAGTTCTTC
CDR3 protein: CASSLQAMFSYNEQFF

clone size: NA
J gene: TRBJ2-1
D gene: TRBD1
V gene: TRBV7-6
CDR3 length: 13
CDR3 DNA: TGTGCCAGCAGCTTAGGACAGGGGAATGAGCAGTTCTTC
CDR3 protein: CASSLGQGNEQFF

clone size: NA
J gene: TRBJ2-7
D gene: NA
V gene: TRBV5-4
CDR3 length: 15
CDR3 DNA: TGTGCCAGCAGCTCCTCGTCCGGGACTTCTTACGAGCAGTACTTC
CDR3 protein: CASSSSSGTSYEQYF

clone size: NA
J gene: TRBJ1-1
D gene: TRBD1
V gene: TRBV10-3
CDR3 length: 14
CDR3 DNA: TGTGCCATCAAACAACCGGGACAGGGGACTGAAGCTTTCTTT
CDR3 protein: CAIKQPGQGTEAFF

clone size: NA
J gene: TRBJ1-2
D gene: TRBD1
V gene: TRBV11-1
CDR3 length: 14
CDR3 DNA: TGTGCCAGCAGCTTATCTCAGGGGGCGCACGGCTACACCTTC
CDR3 protein: CASSLSQGAHGYTF

clone size: once
J gene: TRBJ1-5
D gene: NA
V gene: TRBV27
CDR3 length: 13
CDR3 DNA: TGTGCCAGCAGTCAGGGGAGAGGTCAGCCCCAGCATTTT
CDR3 protein: CASSQGRGQPQHF

clone size: NA
J gene: TRBJ1-5
D gene: NA
V gene: TRBV2
CDR3 length: 14
CDR3 DNA: TGTGCCAGCAGCCCCCGACAGAGCAATCAGCCCCAGCATTTT
CDR3 protein: CASSPRQSNQPQHF

clone size: few
J gene: TRBJ1-2
D gene: TRBD1
V gene: TRBV19
CDR3 length: 15
CDR3 DNA: TGTGCCAGTAGTTCCCCGGGACAGCAATCCTATGGCTACACCTTC
CDR3 protein: CASSSPGQQSYGYTF

clone size: once
J gene: TRBJ1-3
D gene: TRBD1
V gene: TRBV15
CDR3 length: 14
CDR3 DNA: TGTGCCACCGGGGACAGGGTGTCTGGAAACACCATATATTTT
CDR3 protein: CATGDRVSGNTIYF

clone size: NA
J gene: TRBJ2-2
D gene: TRBD2
V gene: TRBV5-4
CDR3 length: 16
CDR3 DNA: TGTGCCAGCAGCCCCGCGGGGGGAGGGGACACCGGGGAGCTGTTTTTT
CDR3 protein: CASSPAGGGDTGELFF

clone size: once
J gene: TRBJ1-2
D gene: TRBD1
V gene: TRBV6-5
CDR3 length: 14
CDR3 DNA: TGTGCCAGCGTCGCCCTATGGACAGGGAATGGCTACACCTTC
CDR3 protein: CASVALWTGNGYTF

clone size: NA
J gene: TRBJ2-7
D gene: NA
V gene: TRBV4-3
CDR3 length: 16
CDR3 DNA: TGCGCCAGCAGCCAAGGCTTGTCTAATAGTGGCTACGAGCAGTACTTC
CDR3 protein: CASSQGLSNSGYEQYF

clone size: few
J gene: TRBJ2-7
D gene: NA
V gene: TRBV2
CDR3 length: 15
CDR3 DNA: TGTGCCAGCTCCCGAGGCTCAGGGGCTCCTAGCGAGCAGTACTTC
CDR3 protein: CASSRGSGAPSEQYF

clone size: NA
J gene: TRBJ2-1
D gene: TRBD1
V gene: TRBV2
CDR3 length: 15
CDR3 DNA: TGTGCCAGCAGTCCTGAGAGACAGGGGTTCAATGAGCAGTTCTTC
CDR3 protein: CASSPERQGFNEQFF

clone size: NA
J gene: TRBJ2-3
D gene: NA
V gene: TRBV21-1
CDR3 length: 17
CDR3 DNA: TGTGCCAGCAGCAAAGATCGGGACGGGAGAACCACAGATACGCAGTATTTT
CDR3 protein: CASSKDRDGRTTDTQYF

clone size: NA
J gene: TRBJ2-1
D gene: NA
V gene: TRBV4-3
CDR3 length: 15
CDR3 DNA: TGCGCCAGCAGCCAAGAGCTGTACGGGGGCAATGAGCAGTTCTTC
CDR3 protein: CASSQELYGGNEQFF

clone size: NA
J gene: TRBJ2-7
D gene: NA
V gene: TRBV27
CDR3 length: 14
CDR3 DNA: TGTGCCAGCAGTTTAAGTAGGGGAAGGTACGAGCAGTACTTC
CDR3 protein: CASSLSRGRYEQYF

clone size: NA
J gene: TRBJ2-1
D gene: TRBD1
V gene: TRBV7-9
CDR3 length: 15
CDR3 DNA: TGTGCCAGCAGCATCGGGACAGGCGAAAACAATGAGCAGTTCTTC
CDR3 protein: CASSIGTGENNEQFF

clone size: NA
J gene: TRBJ2-1
D gene: NA
V gene: TRBV27
CDR3 length: 13
CDR3 DNA: TGTGCCAGCCGGGACACGAACCTCAATGAGCAGTTCTTC
CDR3 protein: CASRDTNLNEQFF

clone size: NA
J gene: TRBJ2-7
D gene: TRBD1
V gene: TRBV29-1
CDR3 length: 12
CDR3 DNA: TGCAGCGTTGGACAGGGGTCCTACGAGCAGTACTTC
CDR3 protein: CSVGQGSYEQYF

clone size: NA
J gene: TRBJ1-1
D gene: TRBD1
V gene: TRBV5-1
CDR3 length: 17
CDR3 DNA: TGCGCCAGCAGCCTGGGGGACAGGGCGGTGGGAAGCACTGAAGCTTTCTTT
CDR3 protein: CASSLGDRAVGSTEAFF

clone size: NA
J gene: TRBJ1-4
D gene: TRBD1
V gene: TRBV2
CDR3 length: 17
CDR3 DNA: TGTGCCAGCAGTGAAGCCGGGACAGGGGACGTTGGAGAAAAACTGTTTTTT
CDR3 protein: CASSEAGTGDVGEKLFF

clone size: NA
J gene: TRBJ1-6
D gene: NA
V gene: TRBV6-1
CDR3 length: 19
CDR3 DNA: TGTGCCAGCAGTGCCCCGGGCAGCTTCGGTACCACAGCGGATTCACCCCTCCACTTT
CDR3 protein: CASSAPGSFGTTADSPLHF

clone size: NA
J gene: TRBJ2-7
D gene: NA
V gene: TRBV7-3
CDR3 length: 16
CDR3 DNA: TGTGCCAGCAGCTTACTGGGCAGCACCCCGGTCCACGAGCAGTACTTC
CDR3 protein: CASSLLGSTPVHEQYF

clone size: NA
J gene: TRBJ2-3
D gene: NA
V gene: TRBV27
CDR3 length: 15
CDR3 DNA: TGTGCCAGCAGTTTAGCGGCGAAGGGCACAGATACGCAGTATTTT
CDR3 protein: CASSLAAKGTDTQYF

clone size: NA
J gene: TRBJ1-2
D gene: NA
V gene: TRBV5-6
CDR3 length: 15
CDR3 DNA: TGTGCCAGCAGCTTCCTTAGGCAGGGGACCTATGGCTACACCTTC
CDR3 protein: CASSFLRQGTYGYTF